Listed below are T cell receptor beta chains from one sample, sequenced in a study of OX40 agonist ivuxolimab in advanced cancers. Repertoires were generated with immunoSEQ multiplex PCR, while TCRdb's copy carries only in-frame clones and drops some. The repertoire holds some 60,000 clones, with around 90% as singletons. The starting material was CD4+ or CD8+ T cells sorted from blood, obtained in a trial of the OX40 agonist ivuxolimab. The origin of the receptors is an adult with an advanced solid tumor such as melanoma, head and neck, liver or kidney cancer. Both conserved end residues are part of each CDR3. Fields, in order: D gene, V gene, J gene, CDR3 DNA, CDR3 protein. A D gene is named only where the DNA matches it firmly.

D gene: .; V gene: TRBV9; J gene: TRBJ2-3; CDR3 DNA: TGTGCCAGCAGCGTAGCTTGGGGGGCAGATACGCAGTATTTT; CDR3 protein: CASSVAWGADTQYF
D gene: .; V gene: TRBV19; J gene: TRBJ1-5; CDR3 DNA: TGTGCCAGTACTCCCCTCACCCCAGGGTATAGCAATCAGCCCCAGCATTTT; CDR3 protein: CASTPLTPGYSNQPQHF
D gene: TRBD2; V gene: TRBV7-9; J gene: TRBJ2-3; CDR3 DNA: TGTGCCAGCAGCTTGGTTCTAGCGGGCACAGATACGCAGTATTTT; CDR3 protein: CASSLVLAGTDTQYF
D gene: .; V gene: TRBV4-3; J gene: TRBJ2-7; CDR3 DNA: TGCGCCAGCAGCCAAGTCTTAGCAGGGGCCTACGAGCAGTACTTC; CDR3 protein: CASSQVLAGAYEQYF
D gene: TRBD2; V gene: TRBV15; J gene: TRBJ2-7; CDR3 DNA: TGTGCCACCAGCAGAGATGCGACTAGCGGGCTTTACGAGCAGTACTTC; CDR3 protein: CATSRDATSGLYEQYF
D gene: .; V gene: TRBV28; J gene: TRBJ1-5; CDR3 DNA: TGTGCCAGCAGTTTACGAGGTAGCAATCAGCCCCAGCATTTT; CDR3 protein: CASSLRGSNQPQHF
D gene: .; V gene: TRBV6-5; J gene: TRBJ1-1; CDR3 DNA: TGTGCCAGCAGTTACTCGGAGGGTCGGACTGAAGCTTTCTTT; CDR3 protein: CASSYSEGRTEAFF
D gene: .; V gene: TRBV7-6; J gene: TRBJ2-7; CDR3 DNA: TGTGCCAGCAGCTTAGAAGTCGGGGCTAGGCTGTACTTC; CDR3 protein: CASSLEVGARLYF
D gene: .; V gene: TRBV5-4; J gene: TRBJ2-7; CDR3 DNA: TGTGCCAGCAGCTTGGACCACGAGCAGTACTTC; CDR3 protein: CASSLDHEQYF
D gene: TRBD2; V gene: TRBV18; J gene: TRBJ2-3; CDR3 DNA: TGTGCCAGCTCACCGGACGGACTAGCGGGAATAGATACGCAGTATTTT; CDR3 protein: CASSPDGLAGIDTQYF
D gene: .; V gene: TRBV14; J gene: TRBJ1-1; CDR3 DNA: TGTGCCAGCAGCCAAGTGGGGGCCCGTTGGCCCCCCGCATCGAACACTGAAGCTTTCTTT; CDR3 protein: CASSQVGARWPPASNTEAFF
D gene: .; V gene: TRBV6-5; J gene: TRBJ2-6; CDR3 DNA: TGTGCCAGCAGTCGGCCGGGCTCTGGGGCCAACGTCCTGACTTTC; CDR3 protein: CASSRPGSGANVLTF
D gene: .; V gene: TRBV10-3; J gene: TRBJ2-3; CDR3 DNA: TGTGCCATCAGTGATAGGGAAGTAGCGGACCACACAGATACGCAGTATTTT; CDR3 protein: CAISDREVADHTDTQYF
D gene: .; V gene: TRBV28; J gene: TRBJ2-5; CDR3 DNA: TGTGCCAGCAGTTTCCTACTGGGGGCAGGAGAGACCCAGTACTTC; CDR3 protein: CASSFLLGAGETQYF